These T cell receptor beta chains were read from a single sample in a study of cytomegalovirus exposure and HLA in healthy donors. Generated by immunoSEQ multiplex PCR, the TCRdb table keeps only in-frame clones and is missing some. Altogether 170,000 or so clones are present, roughly 80% being singletons, with the ten largest covering roughly 13%. Sequenced input: PBMCs. These receptors originate from a woman between 45 and 65 years old in good health and CMV-seropositive. The CDR3 runs from the conserved cysteine through the conserved F or W. A D gene is named only where the DNA matches it firmly. Not every row has a clone size; where given, it reads once, few, many or a size class.

clone_size,v_call,j_call,d_call,cdr3_nt,cdr3_aa
NA,TRBV7-9,TRBJ1-2,TRBD1,TGTGCCAGCAGCATAACAACAGGGGTCTATGGCTACACCTTC,CASSITTGVYGYTF
few,TRBV2,TRBJ2-3,TRBD2,TGTGCCAGCACCCTAAGTTGGCGGGGGGTCACAGATACGCAGTATTTT,CASTLSWRGVTDTQYF
NA,TRBV30,TRBJ2-1,NA,TGTGCCTGGAGCCCCCAAACATACAATGAGCAGTTCTTC,CAWSPQTYNEQFF
NA,TRBV5-4,TRBJ2-5,TRBD2,TGTGCCAGCAGCGCTACGGGACTAGCTACGGAAGAGACCCAGTACTTC,CASSATGLATEETQYF
NA,TRBV6-1,TRBJ1-2,TRBD1,TGTGCCAGCAGTCAGGACAGGAGCGGACTCTATGGCTACACCTTC,CASSQDRSGLYGYTF
NA,TRBV2,TRBJ1-1,TRBD1,TGTGCCAGGATCCGGAGGGGGACAGTGAACACTGAAGCTTTCTTT,CARIRRGTVNTEAFF
NA,TRBV6-5,TRBJ1-3,NA,TGTGCCAGCAGTAGGGGCCTCCCTGGAAACACCATATATTTT,CASSRGLPGNTIYF
NA,TRBV5-5,TRBJ1-6,TRBD1,TGTGCCAGCAGCCCAGGGGGCTATAATTCACCCCTCCACTTT,CASSPGGYNSPLHF
NA,TRBV5-1,TRBJ2-2,TRBD1,TGCGCCAGCAGCTGGGACAGGGGAAGCACCGGGGAGCTGTTTTTT,CASSWDRGSTGELFF
NA,TRBV19,TRBJ1-1,TRBD1,TGTGCCAGTAGCGACAGGGGAGGAGTCACTGAAGCTTTCTTT,CASSDRGGVTEAFF
NA,TRBV2,TRBJ1-2,NA,TGTGCCAGCAGCCCTTTTTCGACGAGGGGCTACACCTTC,CASSPFSTRGYTF
NA,TRBV27,TRBJ2-5,NA,TGTGCCAGCAGTTGGGGGCGAGAGACCCAGTACTTC,CASSWGRETQYF
NA,TRBV29-1,TRBJ1-1,TRBD1,TGCAGTACTCGGGACAGCCATAACACTGAAGCTTTCTTT,CSTRDSHNTEAFF
NA,TRBV7-9,TRBJ1-1,NA,TGTGCCAGCAGCTTAGACGGGGGGCGGGTTGAAGCTTTCTTT,CASSLDGGRVEAFF
NA,TRBV7-9,TRBJ1-2,NA,TGTGCCAGCAGCGCACCGGGACTGTATGGCTACACCTTC,CASSAPGLYGYTF
once,TRBV4-1,TRBJ2-1,NA,TGCGCCAGCAGCCAAAGAGGGGGAAACGGACGGGGACGCTTCTTC,CASSQRGGNGRGRFF
few,TRBV10-3,TRBJ1-1,NA,TGTGCCATCAGGTCCGGCGGGGGCCTGGTCAACACTGAAGCTTTCTTT,CAIRSGGGLVNTEAFF
NA,TRBV6-1,TRBJ2-1,TRBD2,TGTGCCAGCAGTGAAGGTAGCGGGGTATCCTCCTACAATGAGCAGTTCTTC,CASSEGSGVSSYNEQFF
NA,TRBV4-2,TRBJ2-7,NA,TGTGCCAGCAGCCAAGGTCTTGAGTCGGGGCAGTACTTC,CASSQGLESGQYF
NA,TRBV14,TRBJ2-2,NA,TGTGCCAGCAAGGGACTCTTAGGCGGGGAGCTGTTTTTT,CASKGLLGGELFF
once,TRBV6-6,TRBJ2-5,NA,TGTGCCAGCAGTTATTCGACAGGCGTAACTCAAGAGACCCAGTACTTC,CASSYSTGVTQETQYF
NA,TRBV19,TRBJ1-6,TRBD1,TGTGCCAGTAGTCTTATGTCAGGGGGCAATTCACCCCTCCACTTT,CASSLMSGGNSPLHF
NA,TRBV5-6,TRBJ2-7,NA,TGTGCCAGCAGCTTGGCCTCCGGGGAGCAGTACTTC,CASSLASGEQYF
few,TRBV10-3,TRBJ1-4,TRBD1,TGTGCCACTCGACAGGGTGAGGAAAAACTGTTTTTT,CATRQGEEKLFF
NA,TRBV6-1,TRBJ2-3,TRBD1,TGTGCCAGCAGCTTAGGGGGCGCCCTCACAGATACGCAGTATTTT,CASSLGGALTDTQYF
NA,TRBV6-1,TRBJ1-5,TRBD1,TGTGCCAGCAGTGAAGCCCCCGGACAGGGGAGAGGAAGCAATCAGCCCCAGCATTTT,CASSEAPGQGRGSNQPQHF
NA,TRBV18,TRBJ2-5,NA,TGTGCCAGCTCACCACGGGAGAGGGCAGAGACCCAGTACTTC,CASSPRERAETQYF
NA,TRBV6-5,TRBJ2-1,NA,TGTGCCAGCAGAAGCGACTCGCTCGAGCAGTTCTTC,CASRSDSLEQFF
NA,TRBV9,TRBJ2-7,NA,TGTGCCAGCAGCGTAGGAGGTTCCTACGAGCAGTACTTC,CASSVGGSYEQYF
NA,TRBV9,TRBJ2-7,TRBD1,TGTGCCAGCAGCGTAGGGGGGACAGGGCTCTACGAGCAGTACTTC,CASSVGGTGLYEQYF
NA,TRBV12-5,TRBJ2-1,TRBD2,TGTGCTAGTGGTTTCCTCATAGCGGGGAGCTCCTACAATGAGCAGTTCTTC,CASGFLIAGSSYNEQFF
NA,TRBV4-2,TRBJ1-6,NA,TGTGCCAGCAGCCACCCCGCCGGACAGACCAATTCACCCCTCCACTTT,CASSHPAGQTNSPLHF
NA,TRBV5-1,TRBJ2-7,TRBD1,TGCGCCAGCAGCTTGGAACAGGGGGGCTACGAGCAGTACTTC,CASSLEQGGYEQYF
NA,TRBV11-2,TRBJ2-5,TRBD2,TGTGCCAGCAGCTTAGTTTACGGGGGGGCAGGGGAGACCCAGTACTTC,CASSLVYGGAGETQYF
NA,TRBV5-6,TRBJ2-5,NA,TGTGCCAGCAGCTTGGGGCAGGGGCGCGGAGAGACCCAGTACTTC,CASSLGQGRGETQYF
NA,TRBV15,TRBJ1-4,NA,TGTGCCACCAGCAACAGGGCCTTTAATGAAAAACTGTTTTTT,CATSNRAFNEKLFF
NA,TRBV6-1,TRBJ2-7,NA,TGTGCCAGCAGTGAAATAACGCGGCACGAGCAGTACTTC,CASSEITRHEQYF
NA,TRBV5-4,TRBJ1-5,NA,TGTGCCAGCAGCTTGGGTCCCGGGGTAGATCAGCCCCAGCATTTT,CASSLGPGVDQPQHF
NA,TRBV29-1,TRBJ2-7,NA,TGCAGCGTGGCGGGCGAGCAGTACTTC,CSVAGEQYF
NA,TRBV11-2,TRBJ2-7,NA,TGTGCCAGCAGCCCTACCAGGCACACTTTTAACTCCTACGAGCAGTACTTC,CASSPTRHTFNSYEQYF
NA,TRBV6-5,TRBJ2-1,NA,TGTGCCAGCAGTTCGCACACCCGTGGTGAGCAGTTCTTC,CASSSHTRGEQFF
NA,TRBV6-5,TRBJ1-6,NA,TGTGCCAGCAGGGACAGAAATTCACCCCTCCACTTT,CASRDRNSPLHF
NA,TRBV2,TRBJ1-1,NA,TGTGCCAGCAGACGAGACAGATTGAACACTGAAGCTTTCTTT,CASRRDRLNTEAFF
NA,TRBV6-6,TRBJ1-1,NA,TGTGCCAGCAGTGACGGGGGAGGGTTGAACACTGAAGCTTTCTTT,CASSDGGGLNTEAFF
NA,TRBV18,TRBJ2-7,TRBD1,TGTGCCAGCTCACTCCGGGACAGGGACCACGAGCAGTACTTC,CASSLRDRDHEQYF
NA,TRBV27,TRBJ1-5,NA,TGTGCCAGCAGCTTATACCCCCCCTGGGGGGATGGGGGTCAGCCCCAGCATTTT,CASSLYPPWGDGGQPQHF
once,TRBV19,TRBJ1-5,NA,TGTGCCAGTAGAACAGCTCGGGGGTATGGCCAGCCCCAGCATTTT,CASRTARGYGQPQHF
NA,TRBV19,TRBJ2-2,TRBD1,TGTGCCAGTAGTAAACCCACGGGACAGCCCAACACCGGGGAGCTGTTTTTT,CASSKPTGQPNTGELFF
NA,TRBV11-1,TRBJ2-3,TRBD1,TGTGCCAGCAGCCCCCGGGACAGGGGGCTTAGAGATACGCAGTATTTT,CASSPRDRGLRDTQYF
NA,TRBV6-1,TRBJ1-5,NA,TGTGCCAGCAGGGGTACCGGGACTGTCAATCAGCCCCAGCATTTT,CASRGTGTVNQPQHF
NA,TRBV11-2,TRBJ2-7,NA,TGTGCCAGCAGCTCGTATATTGGGGCCTTCTACGAGCAGTACTTC,CASSSYIGAFYEQYF
NA,TRBV7-9,TRBJ2-3,TRBD2,TGTTCCAGCAGCTTAGCGGGGGGGACAGATACGCAGTATTTT,CSSSLAGGTDTQYF
NA,TRBV7-8,TRBJ2-3,NA,TGTGCCAGCAGCTTAGGTGTCGGACTTTGGTATTTT,CASSLGVGLWYF
NA,TRBV30,TRBJ2-3,TRBD2,TGTGCCTGGAGTGTAAAGGCGGGGGGCACGAAGGCCTCTAGCACAGATACGCAGTATTTT,CAWSVKAGGTKASSTDTQYF
NA,TRBV20-1,TRBJ2-1,NA,TGCAGTGTCCGGGACTACAATGAGCAGTTCTTC,CSVRDYNEQFF
once,TRBV7-3,TRBJ2-3,TRBD2,TGTGCCAGCAGCTTATTTGGGACTAGCGCATATCGGGCAGATACGCAGTATTTT,CASSLFGTSAYRADTQYF
NA,TRBV6-5,TRBJ2-5,NA,TGTGCCAGCAGTGAACTTCAAGAGACCCAGTACTTC,CASSELQETQYF